What follows are 30 T cell receptor beta chains derived from one specimen sequenced in a study of T cells in Graves' hyperthyroidism and ophthalmopathy (dated by TCRdb to between 2018 and 2021). Libraries came from multiplex PCR. The listed sequencing device is Illumina HiSeq 2000. The TCR beta CDR3 regions were amplified from the RNA transcripts. The TCR CDR3 was subjected to a first round of RT-PCR using the HTBI primer set and the Qiagen OneStep RT-PCR kit. The public reads were run again by TCRdb, first through fastp at Q25 and then through MiXCR, and only productive beta chains were kept. Every entry covers one CDR3 protein and lists the most common genes and DNA from its rows. The sample table shows about 710,000 distinct CDR3 sequences, and about 17% are seen once. The ten most abundant clones make up approximately 8.4% of the sample. Specimen: blood. Receptors originate from a man aged 18 to 35 with Graves' hyperthyroidism.

The chain uses TRBV6-1 and TRBJ1-6; 7 nucleotides match TRBD1. Germline V gives CDR1 MNHNS, CDR2 SASEGT. The CDR3 length is 16 residues. V lost 6 bases and J lost 7; bases outside the gene matches: 12. CDR3 sequence reads: CASSRLSTGANSPLHF. The CDR3 coding sequence is TGTGCCAGCAGCCGCTTAAGCACAGGGGCAAATTCACCCCTCCACTTT.

As for this clonotype: A junction end diverges from the germline sequence, so it may reflect a read error. The chain couples TRBV11-3 to TRBJ2-7, with D unclear. This CDR3 has 14 residues. Germline CDR1 and CDR2: SGHNT and YENEEA. The CDR3 region has the DNA TGTGTCAGCAGCGACACGGGCCTTACCTACGAGCAGTACTTC. Translating it yields CVSSDTGLTYEQYF.

There are a few counts of this clonotype. V gene TRBV28 combines with J gene TRBJ2-2; D perhaps matches TRBD2 (6 bases). Trimming took 6 bases from V and 4 from J, leaving 18 bases between them. CDR3 size: 16 residues. Germline V gene data show CDR1 as MDHEN and CDR2 as SYDVKM. The DNA of the CDR3 is TGTGCCAGCAGGCCCCTCGAGTACGGGGGCACCGGGGAGCTGTTTTTT. It translates to CASRPLEYGGTGELFF.

This clonotype was counted between two and nine times. The gene calls are TRBV7-6 and TRBJ2-1; 7 positions agree with TRBD2. Germline trimming cut 5 bases from V and 1 base from J; bases unmatched to any gene: 2. Germline assignment: CDR1 SGHVS and CDR2 FNYEAQ. The CDR3 sequence is 14 residues long. The CDR3 loop is CASSRRESYNEQFF. The DNA of the CDR3 is TGTGCCAGCAGCCGGCGGGAGTCCTACAATGAGCAGTTCTTC.

This clonotype was recorded many times. The J gene is TRBJ2-7, the V gene TRBV11-2; 9 positions match TRBD1. Germline V CDR1 and CDR2: SGHAT, FQNNGV. The CDR3 length is 16 residues. With 3 bases clipped from V and 3 bases from J, the junction kept 9 bases outside the gene matches. DNA for the CDR3: TGTGCCAGCAGCTTCGACGTGGGACAGGGCTACTACGAGCAGTACTTC. The encoded protein is CASSFDVGQGYYEQYF.

The rearrangement links TRBV4-2 to TRBJ2-7; TRBD2 agrees at 9 bases. The CDR3 has 16 residues. Germline CDR1 and CDR2: LGHNA and YNFKEQ. V dropped 0 bases and J dropped 4; count of bases not matched to a gene: 7. The CDR3 DNA sequence: TGTGCCAGCAGCCAAGATGGGGTCGCGGGAGGGTACGAGCAGTACTTC. Translating it yields CASSQDGVAGGYEQYF.

The V gene is TRBV14, the J gene TRBJ2-1; TRBD2 agrees at 15 bases. The CDR3 loop spans 17 amino acids. CDR1 is SGHDN, CDR2 FVKESK, per germline. V lost 3 bases and J lost 7; bases outside the gene matches: 7. CDR3 in amino acids: CASSHGTGTSGRNEQFF. Written as DNA, the CDR3 is TGTGCCAGCAGCCATGGGACCGGGACTAGCGGGAGGAATGAGCAGTTCTTC.

This clonotype has at least ten counts. The rearrangement links TRBV20-1 to TRBJ2-7, with D possibly TRBD2 on 5 matching bases. The germline gives CDR1 DFQATT, CDR2 SNEGSKA (reference sequence). This CDR3 is 13 amino acids long. Trimming cost V 6 bases and J 0 bases, with 12 bases left between them. The DNA of the CDR3 is TGCAGTGCCTTTACCCGGGACTCCTACGAGCAGTACTTC. Translation gives CSAFTRDSYEQYF.

The chain has TRBV27 and TRBJ2-5; tentatively, D is TRBD2 (6 bases). V gave up 5 bases and J gave up 5 bases, with 18 bases separating them. The CDR3 covers 15 residues. Germline values: CDR1 MNHEY, CDR2 SMNVEV (reference sequence). CDR3 residues: CASSHRHAGGETQYF. The CDR3 DNA reads TGTGCCAGCAGTCACCGACACGCTGGGGGGGAGACCCAGTACTTC.

The sample holds many counts of this clonotype. In nucleotides, the CDR3 is TGCGCCAGCAGCTTGGATGGACTAGCGGGAGGTTTGGGCGAGCAGTACTTC. This translates into CASSLDGLAGGLGEQYF. J is TRBJ2-7 and V is TRBV5-1; 14 bases align to TRBD2. This CDR3 spans 17 amino acids. Germline V CDR1 and CDR2: SGHRS, YFSETQ. V lost 0 bases to trimming and J lost 6 bases; unmatched junction nucleotides: 8.

This clonotype was counted at least ten times. The gene calls are TRBV29-1 and TRBJ2-7, with 10 bases fitting TRBD1. CDR1 and CDR2 (germline): SQVTM, ANQGSEA. V shed 7 bases and J 3 bases; nucleotides not matched to a gene: 0. This CDR3 is 11 amino acids long. This CDR3 is CSGTGGYEQYF. The CDR3 DNA follows: TGCAGCGGGACAGGGGGCTACGAGCAGTACTTC.

The chain couples TRBV5-1 to TRBJ2-1; no reliable D call. From germline, CDR1 is SGHRS and CDR2 YFSETQ. V lost 1 base to trimming and J lost 0 bases, with 8 bases between them. The CDR3 extends over 15 amino acids. In DNA, the CDR3 is TGCGCCAGCAGCTTGTTAGATCCCTCCTACAATGAGCAGTTCTTC. It encodes CASSLLDPSYNEQFF.

This clonotype came up many times. V usage is TRBV28 and J usage is TRBJ2-5, with D unclear. The CDR3 contains 14 residues. With 2 bases removed from V and 5 bases from J, the gap between germline ends came to 12 bases. Germline V lookup: CDR1 MDHEN, CDR2 SYDVKM. CDR3 nucleotide sequence: TGTGCCAGCAGTTTAGTGGGTAGGCGGGAGACCCAGTACTTC. Protein product: CASSLVGRRETQYF.

In this sample, this clonotype turned up a few times. Relative to the germline gene, one junction end is altered; a read error may explain this. The chain employs TRBV7-2 and TRBJ2-1; weak D call: TRBD2 (5 bases). The CDR3 has 15 amino acids. Germline CDR1 is SGHTA and CDR2 is FQGNSA. CDR3 residues: CASSFNLFGIDEQLF. DNA of the CDR3: TGTGCCAGCAGCTTCAACCTCTTCGGGATCGATGAGCAGCTCTTC. Full variable domain (missing parts from reference TRBV7-2 and TRBJ2-1): GAGVSQSPSNKVTEKGKDVELRCDPISGHTALYWYRQSLGQGLEFLIYFQGNSAPDKSGLPSDRFSAERTGGSVSTLTIQRTQQEDSAVYLCASSFNLFGIDEQLFGPGTRLTVL.

This chain uses TRBV28 with TRBJ1-1; the D is unclear. From germline, CDR1 is MDHEN and CDR2 SYDVKM. V dropped 5 bases and J dropped 2 bases, with 15 bases sitting between them. The CDR3 contains 15 residues. For the CDR3, the DNA is TGTGCCAGCAGTCCCTGGCAGCTGACAAACACTGAAGCTTTCTTT. It codes for CASSPWQLTNTEAFF.

Only a few counts were recorded for this clonotype. The chain links TRBV6-2 or TRBV6-3 to TRBJ2-7, with TRBD1 identical over 10 bases. Germline CDR1 MNHEY, CDR2 SVGEGT. The CDR3 has 17 amino acids. With 8 bases clipped from V and 2 bases from J, the junction kept 15 bases outside the gene matches. The CDR3, as DNA: TGTGCCAGCGCCGGGATTTCCATGACAGGGGGCGCCTACGAGCAGTACTTC. The encoded protein is CASAGISMTGGAYEQYF.

This clonotype was picked up many times. The chain has TRBV28 and TRBJ2-7; 15 positions agree with TRBD2. The V segment lost 5 bases and the J segment 4 bases; nucleotides outside the gene matches: 18. The CDR3 has 20 amino acids. Germline V gene lookup returns CDR1 MDHEN and CDR2 SYDVKM. The chain's CDR3 is CASSAHLPGLAGGLLYEQYF. The DNA for the CDR3 is TGTGCCAGCAGTGCGCACCTGCCGGGACTAGCGGGAGGACTACTTTACGAGCAGTACTTC.

The rearrangement uses TRBV6-5 and TRBJ1-5, with 8 bases aligning to TRBD1. This CDR3 is 20 amino acids long. CDR1 and CDR2 (germline): MNHEY, SVGAGI. Germline trimming cut 7 bases from V and 2 bases from J; bases unmatched to any gene: 22. The DNA of the CDR3 is TGTGCCAGCAATTTTATCCAGGGGGCTAAGGGTATGGGGCGCAATCAGCCCCAGCATTTT. This gives the protein CASNFIQGAKGMGRNQPQHF.

The gene calls are TRBV29-1 and TRBJ2-3; D gene uncertain. Germline V lookup: CDR1 SQVTM, CDR2 ANQGSEA. The V end was cut by 3 bases, the J end by 11 bases, with 12 bases between. This CDR3 has 11 residues. The CDR3 spells CSVDRRTRQYF. DNA for the CDR3: TGCAGCGTTGATCGAAGGACCCGGCAGTATTTT.

This clonotype showed up many times. The rearrangement uses TRBV20-1 and TRBJ2-7; 10 bases fit TRBD1. V lost 6 bases, J lost 3 bases, and 20 bases stayed unmatched. The germline gives CDR1 DFQATT, CDR2 SNEGSKA (reference sequence). The CDR3 spans 18 residues. The CDR3 is CSAVGGQGLSPSSYEQYF. The CDR3 region has the DNA TGCAGTGCGGTGGGGGGACAGGGGCTTTCCCCTAGCAGCTACGAGCAGTACTTC.

The rearrangement joins TRBV6-2 or TRBV6-3 to TRBJ2-7, with 7 nucleotides matching TRBD1. The CDR3 has 14 amino acids. Trimming at V came to 7 bases and at J to 3 bases, leaving 9 bases not matched to a gene. The V gene's germline CDR1 is MNHEY and CDR2 SVGEGT. CDR3 sequence: CASKGYGTDYEQYF. The CDR3 DNA reads as TGTGCCAGCAAAGGCTACGGGACAGACTACGAGCAGTACTTC.

This clonotype has just a few counts. V usage is TRBV20-1 and J usage is TRBJ1-2; tentative D call: TRBD1 (5 bases). Trimming cost V 3 bases and J 3 bases, with 11 bases left between them. This CDR3 region has 13 residues. Germline CDR1 is DFQATT and CDR2 is SNEGSKA (reference sequence). The CDR3 region has the DNA TGCAGTGCTAGGCCTCTAGGGGACTATGGCTACACCTTC. This translates into CSARPLGDYGYTF.

This clonotype was recorded at least ten times. V and J are TRBV11-1 and TRBJ2-5; perhaps TRBD1 as D (5 bases). From germline, CDR1 is SGHAT and CDR2 FQDESV (reference sequence). This CDR3 comprises 15 residues. Trimming took 4 bases from V and 6 from J, leaving 18 bases between them. Written as DNA, the CDR3 is TGTGCCAGCAGCTCAACCCCAGGGCCACCGAAGACCCAGTACTTC. It specifies CASSSTPGPPKTQYF.

V gene TRBV7-9 combines with J gene TRBJ2-2; D is undetermined. Germline CDR1 SEHNR, CDR2 FQNEAQ (reference sequence). Trimming took off 7 bases at V and 6 bases at J, with 6 bases between the two ends. The CDR3 contains 11 residues. CDR3 sequence: CASTLAGELFF. CDR3 nucleotides: TGTGCCAGCACTTTAGCCGGGGAGCTGTTTTTT.

The gene calls are TRBV4-1 and TRBJ2-1; TRBD2 aligns across 8 bases. This CDR3 contains 16 residues. The germline gives CDR1 MGHRA, CDR2 YSYEKL. V lost 1 base, J lost 7 bases, and 9 bases stayed unmatched. The DNA for the CDR3 is TGCGCCAGCAGCCAAGCTCACGGGACTAGTAAGAATGAGCAGTTCTTC. Protein product: CASSQAHGTSKNEQFF.

CDR3 DNA: TGCGCCAGCAGCTTAAACCAGGGTTCGGGCACCGGGGAGCTGTTTTTT. It codes for CASSLNQGSGTGELFF. The chain carries TRBV5-1 and TRBJ2-2, with a weak D call TRBD1 (5 bases). Trimming removed 2 bases at V and 4 bases at J, with 15 bases between. Germline V gene data show CDR1 as SGHRS and CDR2 as YFSETQ. The length of the CDR3 is 16 residues.

This clonotype was recorded a few times. V and J are TRBV24-1 and TRBJ2-5; perhaps TRBD2 as D (6 bases). CDR3 length: 15 amino acids. V was shortened by 3 bases and J by 4 bases, with 14 bases between the two germline ends. Germline V gives CDR1 KGHDR, CDR2 SFDVKD. The CDR3 loop is CATSDMEGPSETQYF. In DNA form, the CDR3 reads TGTGCCACCAGTGATATGGAGGGGCCGTCAGAGACCCAGTACTTC.

The V and J genes are TRBV7-9 and TRBJ2-1; 12 bases align to TRBD2. With 5 bases clipped from V and 4 bases from J, the junction kept 6 bases outside the gene matches. The CDR3 runs to 16 residues. The germline CDR1 and CDR2 sequences are SEHNR and FQNEAQ (reference sequence). Here the CDR3 reads CASSRRTSGEYNEQFF. CDR3 bases: TGTGCCAGCAGCAGAAGGACTAGCGGGGAATACAATGAGCAGTTCTTC. The variable domain in full, with the rest retrieved from reference TRBV7-9 and TRBJ2-1, is DTGVSQNPRHKITKRGQNVTFRCDPISEHNRLYWYRQTLGQGPEFLTYFQNEAQLEKSRLLSDRFSAERPKGSFSTLEIQRTEQGDSAMYLCASSRRTSGEYNEQFFGPGTRLTVL.

Ten or more counts support this clonotype. The chain links TRBV10-3 to TRBJ2-1, with D unresolved. The CDR3 has 14 amino acids. Per germline, CDR1 ENHRY and CDR2 SYGVKD. With 5 bases removed from V and 4 bases from J, the gap between germline ends came to 12 bases. The CDR3 nucleotides read TGTGCCATCAGTCCCAGCGAGACGTACAATGAGCAGTTCTTC. Its protein is CAISPSETYNEQFF.

There are a few counts of this clonotype. A clone one base away is much larger, so this may be a read error. V is TRBV28 and J is TRBJ2-3, with unresolved D. This CDR3 comprises 14 residues. Looked up from germline, CDR1 is MDHEN and CDR2 is SYDVKM. In DNA, the CDR3 is TGTGCCAGCAGTTTTTATGTGTCCACAGATGCGCAGTATTTT. Residues: CASSFYVSTDAQYF.